The rows below give T cell receptor beta chains drawn from one sample of a study of regulatory T cells in long-lasting Graves disease. TCRdb fed the multiplex PCR reads into MiXCR, producing one record per CDR3 protein. The sample gives around 230,000 distinct CDR3 sequences, around 17% of which show up once; roughly a fifth is in the top ten. Sequenced here: peripheral blood mononuclear cells (PBMCs), sampled at new diagnosis, from a patient treated with antithyroid drugs. These receptors originate from a female donor with Graves disease. CDR3s include the opening cysteine and the closing phenylalanine or tryptophan.

>TRBJ2-5|TRBV12-3/TRBV12-4
CASSFTGVETQYF
>TRBJ2-3|TRBV7-6
CASSLSSSPQYF
>TRBJ2-7|TRBV28
CASSLAGTAYYEQYF
>TRBJ1-1|TRBV19
CASNLGQGGTEAFF
>TRBJ2-7|TRBV2
CASSEVAGSSEQYF
>TRBJ2-3|TRBV7-3
CASSSIGQMVDTQYF
>TRBJ2-2|TRBV10-1
CASMRMAGECTGELFF
>TRBJ2-7|TRBV7-2
CASSLRTGLYF
>TRBJ1-2|TRBV10-3
CAISESGGYGYTF
>TRBJ2-7|TRBV30
CAWSPIGGTYEQYF
>TRBJ2-5|TRBV10-3
CAISESDRAGDQETQYF
>TRBJ1-1|TRBV6-1
CASRGGQGISEAFF
>TRBJ1-1|TRBV30
CAWSVRCLVGTEALF
>TRBJ2-3|TRBV20-1
CSARDGGAQWTDTQYF
>TRBJ2-7|TRBV12-3/TRBV12-4
CASSLTSGYSYEQYF
>TRBJ1-2|TRBV30
CAWSDWTGRNYGYTF
>TRBJ2-7|TRBV20-1
CSARGLASSYEQYF
>TRBJ2-3|TRBV2
CASALQAASTDTQYF
>TRBJ1-2|TRBV24-1
CATSAVYDRGRRGYTF
>TRBJ1-1|TRBV19
CASSMTGPNTEAFF
>TRBJ2-7|TRBV3-1
CASSQDRTIPLGEQYF
>TRBJ2-7|TRBV7-2
CASSPYLDEQYF
>TRBJ2-1|TRBV11-2
CASSTQVRYNEQFF
>TRBJ2-5|TRBV30
CAFHRDSQETQYF
>TRBJ1-2|TRBV6-5
CASSYSMYEDRVHGYTF
>TRBJ1-2|TRBV5-1
CASSLQGSNYGYTF
>TRBJ2-5|TRBV29-1
CSVESGGGETQYF
>TRBJ2-1|TRBV18
CASSPTSASNEQFF
>TRBJ2-5|TRBV7-8
CASSWGAGRQETQYF
>TRBJ2-7|TRBV11-3
CASSSNSGRPNEQYF
>TRBJ2-1|TRBV29-1
CSVKDRGGWNEQFF
>TRBJ2-1|TRBV3-1
CASSQDPARGGSSYNEQFF